What follows are 5 T cell receptor beta chains derived from one specimen sequenced in a study of CD8+ T cells in alopecia areata. Reverse transcribed after extraction, RNA yielded cDNA as the sequencing template. The table came from immunoSEQ multiplex PCR; TCRdb's copy has only in-frame clones and leaves some out. The data hold about 150,000 clones, with more than 40% observed a single time. Sequenced input: CD4+ T cells sorted from blood. The origin of the receptors is a human donor with alopecia areata.

The CDR3 sequence: CASSYEGQGSYEQYF. For the CDR3, the DNA is TGTGCCAGCAGTTACGAAGGACAGGGCTCCTACGAGCAGTACTTC. The V and J genes are TRBV6-6 and TRBJ2-7; TRBD1 matches 8 bases. V lost 2 bases, J lost 0 bases, and 3 bases stayed unmatched. Looked up from germline, CDR1 is MNHNY and CDR2 is SVGAGI (reference sequence). The CDR3 loop spans 15 amino acids.

This clone has more than one count but fewer than ten. V and J are TRBV28 and TRBJ2-3, with D possibly being TRBD1 (6 bases). The length of the CDR3 is 15 residues. Germline loops: CDR1 MDHEN, CDR2 SYDVKM. The V end lost 2 bases, the J end lost 2 bases, and 11 bases lay between the germline ends. The CDR3 loop reads CASSLGSGHTDTQYF. Written as DNA, the CDR3 is TGTGCCAGCAGTTTAGGGTCGGGACACACAGATACGCAGTATTTT.

DNA of the CDR3: TGTGCCAGCTCACCCGGACAGACGAGCTCCTACGAGCAGTACTTC. It yields the protein CASSPGQTSSYEQYF. V usage is TRBV18 and J usage is TRBJ2-7; weak D call: TRBD1 (6 bases). This CDR3 has 15 residues. From germline, CDR1 is KGHSH and CDR2 LQKENI. Trimming shortened V by 3 bases and J by 0 bases, and 12 bases separated the two germline ends.

V gene TRBV5-1 combines with J gene TRBJ2-5, with TRBD2 matching over 8 bases. Looked up from germline, CDR1 is SGHRS and CDR2 is YFSETQ. There are 14 residues in the CDR3. Unmatched junction bases numbered 9, after V lost 6 bases and J lost 5 bases. The chain's CDR3 is CASTQGLGRETQYF. CDR3 sequence (DNA): TGCGCCAGCACCCAGGGACTAGGTCGGGAGACCCAGTACTTC.

The rearrangement joins TRBV9 to TRBJ2-2, with no clear D. V lost 4 bases to trimming and J lost 3 bases, with 7 bases between them. CDR3 length: 13 residues. In germline, CDR1 is SGDLS, CDR2 YYNGEE. The CDR3 DNA sequence: TGTGCCAGCAGCACAACCTACACCGGGGAGCTGTTTTTT. Translated: CASSTTYTGELFF.